The next 15 T cell receptor beta chains were all read from a single sample in a study of blood T cell repertoires in COVID-19. TCRdb keeps only in-frame clones here, not all; method: immunoSEQ multiplex PCR. Of roughly 250,000 clones in the sample, 85% to 90% are singletons; the top ten hold less than 15%. The source material was peripheral blood. The receptors derive from a woman aged 25 to 39 with COVID-19, enrolled during active disease.

This chain connects TRBV28 to TRBJ1-6; D ambiguous. Trimming stripped 8 bases from V and 10 bases from J, with 12 bases between. Germline V gene lookup returns CDR1 MDHEN and CDR2 SYDVKM. The CDR3 covers 12 residues. The CDR3 nucleotides read TGTGCCAGCGCGAGCGGGGAGTCACCCCTCCACTTT. Its protein is CASASGESPLHF.

The chain joins TRBV4-1 to TRBJ2-3; 14 nucleotides agree with TRBD2. Germline CDR1 and CDR2: MGHRA and YSYEKL. The CDR3 covers 17 residues. J was trimmed by 0 bases and V by 4 bases; bases with no gene match: 3. CDR3 loop: CASSRTSGGLSTDTQYF. Here the CDR3 DNA reads TGCGCCAGCAGCCGGACTAGCGGGGGGCTAAGCACAGATACGCAGTATTTT.

The chain employs TRBV3-1 (or the pseudogene TRBV3-2) and TRBJ2-7; the D gene is possibly TRBD1 (6 bases). Between the trimmed V and J ends, which lost 5 bases and 2 bases, there was a span of 16 bases. Germline CDR1 LGHDT, CDR2 YNNKEL (reference sequence). The CDR3 covers 15 residues. The CDR3 sequence: CASSAAYRAPYEQYF. The CDR3 nucleotides are TGTGCCAGCAGCGCAGCCTACAGGGCCCCCTACGAGCAGTACTTC.

This sequence joins TRBV7-2 and TRBJ1-2; D not certain. Germline V gene lookup returns CDR1 SGHTA and CDR2 FQGNSA. V lost 0 bases, J lost 6 bases, and 8 bases lay in between. This CDR3 spans 13 amino acids. CDR3 DNA: TGTGCCAGCAGCTTAGCCAGGTCGAATGGCTACACCTTC. This sequence encodes CASSLARSNGYTF.

This clone was recorded only once. The chain uses TRBV18 and TRBJ2-1, with TRBD1 as a possible D gene (6 bases). V gave up 3 bases and J gave up 11 bases, with 11 bases separating them. The CDR3 sequence is 12 residues long. CDR1 and CDR2 (germline): KGHSH, LQKENI. CDR3 nucleotide sequence: TGTGCCAGCTCACCGACCGGGACAAAGCAGTTCTTC. It yields the protein CASSPTGTKQFF.

The genes are TRBV30 and TRBJ1-2; D is perhaps TRBD1 (6 bases). The V gene's germline CDR1 is GTSNPN and CDR2 SVGIG (reference sequence). V shed 0 bases and J shed 1 base, with 18 bases lying between them. This CDR3 has 17 amino acids. The CDR3 protein is CAWSVEVWGGDNYGYTF. The CDR3 nucleotides are TGTGCCTGGAGTGTTGAGGTGTGGGGGGGCGATAACTATGGCTACACCTTC.

This clone was seen only a few times. J is TRBJ1-3 and V is TRBV11-2; D is ambiguous. This CDR3 has 14 amino acids. The germline V and J ends were trimmed by 4 bases and 4 bases, with 11 bases remaining between them. Germline CDR1 SGHAT, CDR2 FQNNGV. CDR3 nucleotide sequence: TGTGCCAGCAGCTCTCTTATTCAGGGAAACACCATATATTTT. It encodes CASSSLIQGNTIYF.

This clone was seen just once. The chain has TRBV28 and TRBJ2-3; 8 nucleotides agree with TRBD2. This CDR3 region has 16 residues. Germline V gene lookup returns CDR1 MDHEN and CDR2 SYDVKM. With V trimmed by 5 bases and J by 5 bases, 12 bases remained unmatched. CDR3 in DNA: TGTGCCAGCAGTGCCGCGGGGCGGGGGGACCAAGATACGCAGTATTTT. Its translation: CASSAAGRGDQDTQYF. The full variable domain, with the rest looked up from reference TRBV28 and TRBJ2-3, is DVKVTQSSRYLVKRTGEKVFLECVQDMDHENMFWYRQDPGLGLRLIYFSYDVKMKEKGDIPEGYSVSREKKERFSLILESASTNQTSMYLCASSAAGRGDQDTQYFGPGTRLTVL.

This clone was observed a single time. The chain has TRBV6-1 and TRBJ2-7; 7 bases match TRBD1. Germline CDR1 MNHNS, CDR2 SASEGT. This CDR3 region has 15 residues. V lost 10 bases to trimming and J lost 4 bases; unmatched junction nucleotides: 16. The CDR3, as DNA: TGTGCCACAAGGTACCAGGGACAGCTACTTTACGAGCAGTACTTC. The encoded protein is CATRYQGQLLYEQYF.

The rearrangement joins TRBV30 to TRBJ1-6, with D unclear. Germline V CDR1 and CDR2: GTSNPN, SVGIG (reference sequence). The CDR3 covers 16 residues. Trimming cost V 6 bases and J 2 bases, with 17 bases left between them. The CDR3 spells CACPTERATYNSPLHF. In DNA form, the CDR3 reads TGTGCCTGCCCCACCGAGCGGGCCACCTATAATTCACCCCTCCACTTT. Filled out from reference TRBV30 and TRBJ1-6, the complete variable domain reads SQTIHQWPATLVQPVGSPLSLECTVEGTSNPNLYWYRQAAGRGLQLLFYSVGIGQISSEVPQNLSASRPQDRQFILSSKKLLLSDSGFYLCACPTERATYNSPLHFGNGTRLTVT.

V and J are TRBV28 and TRBJ1-2; the D gene is possibly TRBD1 (5 bases). CDR3 length: 12 amino acids. The germline V and J ends were trimmed by 4 bases and 5 bases, with 8 bases remaining between them. CDR1 MDHEN and CDR2 SYDVKM come from the germline V gene. The CDR3 sequence: CASSWGSYGYTF. The DNA for the CDR3 is TGTGCCAGCAGTTGGGGCAGTTATGGCTACACCTTC.

The gene calls are TRBV5-4 and TRBJ2-5, with 9 nucleotides matching TRBD2. Germline CDR1 reads SGHNT; CDR2 reads YYREEE (reference sequence). This CDR3 has 16 residues. V lost 4 bases to trimming and J lost 5 bases; unmatched junction nucleotides: 12. CDR3 sequence reads: CASSVGTSRRGETQYF. Here the CDR3 DNA reads TGTGCCAGCAGCGTGGGGACTAGCCGACGAGGGGAGACCCAGTACTTC.

The J gene is TRBJ2-2, the V gene TRBV5-1; 7 nucleotides align to TRBD1. Germline V gives CDR1 SGHRS, CDR2 YFSETQ. V was clipped by 2 bases and J by 7 bases; unmatched bases: 5. The CDR3 totals 14 residues. Here the CDR3 DNA reads TGCGCCAGCAGCTTCGACAGGGTTGGCGGGGAGCTGTTTTTT. Its protein product is CASSFDRVGGELFF. The full variable domain, with the rest looked up from reference TRBV5-1 and TRBJ2-2, is KAGVTQTPRYLIKTRGQQVTLSCSPISGHRSVSWYQQTPGQGLQFLFEYFSETQRNKGNFPGRFSGRQFSNSRSEMNVSTLELGDSALYLCASSFDRVGGELFFGEGSRLTVL.

This clone was detected only once. The chain couples TRBV6-5 to TRBJ1-4; no firm D call. The germline CDR1 and CDR2 sequences are MNHEY and SVGAGI. CDR3 length equals 14 residues. The CDR3 protein is CSCAVGATNEKLFF. As DNA, the CDR3 is TGTTCCTGCGCTGTCGGAGCAACTAATGAAAAACTGTTTTTT.

This CDR3 reads CATGAGETGELFF. Here the CDR3 DNA reads TGTGCCACTGGGGCGGGGGAGACCGGGGAGCTGTTTTTT. The chain couples TRBV6-5 to TRBJ2-2; 7 bases fit TRBD2. The length of the CDR3 is 13 residues. Germline assignment: CDR1 MNHEY and CDR2 SVGAGI. After removal of 10 bases from V and 5 bases from J, the junction contained 7 bases not matched to a gene.